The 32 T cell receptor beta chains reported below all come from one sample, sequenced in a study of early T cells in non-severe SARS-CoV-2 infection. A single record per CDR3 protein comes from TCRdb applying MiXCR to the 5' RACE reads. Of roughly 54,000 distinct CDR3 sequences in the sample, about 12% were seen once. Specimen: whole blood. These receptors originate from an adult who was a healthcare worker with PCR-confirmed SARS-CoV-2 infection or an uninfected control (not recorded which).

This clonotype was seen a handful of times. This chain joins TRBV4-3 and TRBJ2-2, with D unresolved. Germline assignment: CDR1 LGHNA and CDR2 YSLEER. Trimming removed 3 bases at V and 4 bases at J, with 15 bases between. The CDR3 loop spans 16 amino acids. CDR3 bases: TGCGCCAGCAGCCATTTCGACACGCTCTTCACCGGGGAGCTGTTTTTT. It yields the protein CASSHFDTLFTGELFF.

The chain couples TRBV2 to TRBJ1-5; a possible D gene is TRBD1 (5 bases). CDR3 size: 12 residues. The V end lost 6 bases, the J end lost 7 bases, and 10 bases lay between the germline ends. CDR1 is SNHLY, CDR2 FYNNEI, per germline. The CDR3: CASSDSLQPQHF. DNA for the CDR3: TGTGCCAGCAGCGACAGTCTACAGCCCCAGCATTTT.

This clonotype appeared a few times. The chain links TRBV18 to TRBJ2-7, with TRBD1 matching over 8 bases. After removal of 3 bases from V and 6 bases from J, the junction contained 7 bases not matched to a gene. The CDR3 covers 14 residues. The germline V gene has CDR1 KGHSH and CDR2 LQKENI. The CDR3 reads CASSPQGQEGEQYF. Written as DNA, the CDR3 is TGTGCCAGCTCACCGCAGGGACAGGAGGGCGAGCAGTACTTC.

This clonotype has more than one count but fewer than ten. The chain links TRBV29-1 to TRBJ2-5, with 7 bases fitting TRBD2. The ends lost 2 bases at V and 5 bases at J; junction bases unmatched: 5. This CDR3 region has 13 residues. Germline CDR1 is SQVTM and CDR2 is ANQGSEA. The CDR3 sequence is CSVENWEGETQYF. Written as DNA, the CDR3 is TGCAGCGTTGAAAATTGGGAGGGGGAGACCCAGTACTTC.

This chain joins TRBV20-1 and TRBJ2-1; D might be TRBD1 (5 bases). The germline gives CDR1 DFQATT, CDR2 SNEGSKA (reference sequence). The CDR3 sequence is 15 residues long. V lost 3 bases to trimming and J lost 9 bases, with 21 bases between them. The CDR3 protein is CSARGDPRRDVEQFF. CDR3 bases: TGCAGTGCTAGGGGCGATCCCCGCAGGGATGTTGAGCAGTTCTTC.

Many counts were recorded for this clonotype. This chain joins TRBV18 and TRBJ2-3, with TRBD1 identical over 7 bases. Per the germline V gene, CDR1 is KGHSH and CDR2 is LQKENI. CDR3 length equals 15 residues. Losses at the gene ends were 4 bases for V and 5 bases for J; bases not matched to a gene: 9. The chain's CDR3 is CASSLAWQGEDTQYF. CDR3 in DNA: TGTGCCAGCTCACTGGCGTGGCAGGGGGAAGATACGCAGTATTTT.

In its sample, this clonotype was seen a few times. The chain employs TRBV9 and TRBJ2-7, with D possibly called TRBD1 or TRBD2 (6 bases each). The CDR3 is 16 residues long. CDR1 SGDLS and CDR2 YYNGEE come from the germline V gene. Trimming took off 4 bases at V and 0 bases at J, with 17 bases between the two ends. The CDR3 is CASSPNGGPSSYEQYF. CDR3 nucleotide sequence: TGTGCCAGCAGCCCTAATGGGGGGCCGAGCTCCTACGAGCAGTACTTC.

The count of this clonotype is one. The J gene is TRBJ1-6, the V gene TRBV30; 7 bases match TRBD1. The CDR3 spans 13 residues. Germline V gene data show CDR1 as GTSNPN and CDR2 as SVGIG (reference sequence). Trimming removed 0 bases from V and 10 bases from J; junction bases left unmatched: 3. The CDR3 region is CAWSVQGRSPLHF. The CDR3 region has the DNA TGTGCCTGGAGTGTACAGGGGCGGTCACCCCTCCACTTT.

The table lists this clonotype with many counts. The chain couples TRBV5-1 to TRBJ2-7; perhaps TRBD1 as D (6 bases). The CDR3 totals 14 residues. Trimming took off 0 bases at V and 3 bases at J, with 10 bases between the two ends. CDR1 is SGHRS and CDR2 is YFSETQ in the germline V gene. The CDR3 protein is CASSLAAGDYEQYF. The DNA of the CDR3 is TGCGCCAGCAGCTTGGCCGCAGGGGACTACGAGCAGTACTTC.

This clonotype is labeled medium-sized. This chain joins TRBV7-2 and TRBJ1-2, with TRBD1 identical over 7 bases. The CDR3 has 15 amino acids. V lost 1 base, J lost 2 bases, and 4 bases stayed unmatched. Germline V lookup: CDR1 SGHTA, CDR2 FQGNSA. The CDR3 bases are TGTGCCAGCAGCTTAGGTTGGGGACAGAACTATGGCTACACCTTC. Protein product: CASSLGWGQNYGYTF.

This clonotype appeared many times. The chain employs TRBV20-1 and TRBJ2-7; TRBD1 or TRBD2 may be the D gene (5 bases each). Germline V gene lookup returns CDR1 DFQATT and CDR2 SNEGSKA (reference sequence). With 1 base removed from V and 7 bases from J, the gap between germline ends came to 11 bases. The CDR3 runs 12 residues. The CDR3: CSARGRDAEQYF. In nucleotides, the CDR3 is TGCAGTGCTAGAGGCCGGGACGCTGAGCAGTACTTC.

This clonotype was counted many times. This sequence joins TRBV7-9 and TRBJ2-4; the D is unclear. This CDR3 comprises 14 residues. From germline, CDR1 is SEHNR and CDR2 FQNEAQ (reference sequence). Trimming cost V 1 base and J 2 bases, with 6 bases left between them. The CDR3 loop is CASSLDVTKNIQYF. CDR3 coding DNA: TGTGCCAGCAGCTTAGATGTGACCAAAAACATTCAGTACTTC. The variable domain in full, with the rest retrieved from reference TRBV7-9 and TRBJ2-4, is DTGVSQNPRHKITKRGQNVTFRCDPISEHNRLYWYRQTLGQGPEFLTYFQNEAQLEKSRLLSDRFSAERPKGSFSTLEIQRTEQGDSAMYLCASSLDVTKNIQYFGAGTRLSVL.

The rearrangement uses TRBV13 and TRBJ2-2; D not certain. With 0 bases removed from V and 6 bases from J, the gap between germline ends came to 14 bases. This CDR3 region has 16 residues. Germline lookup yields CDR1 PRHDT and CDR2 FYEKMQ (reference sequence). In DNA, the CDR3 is TGTGCCAGCAGCTTAGGCGCGACTCAACCCGCCGGGGAGCTGTTTTTT. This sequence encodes CASSLGATQPAGELFF.

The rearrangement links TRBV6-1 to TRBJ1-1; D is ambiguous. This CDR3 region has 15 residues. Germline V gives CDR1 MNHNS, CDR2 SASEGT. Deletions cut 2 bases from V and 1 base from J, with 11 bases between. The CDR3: CASSESTVTNTEAFF. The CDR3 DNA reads TGTGCCAGCAGTGAAAGTACAGTTACGAACACTGAAGCTTTCTTT.

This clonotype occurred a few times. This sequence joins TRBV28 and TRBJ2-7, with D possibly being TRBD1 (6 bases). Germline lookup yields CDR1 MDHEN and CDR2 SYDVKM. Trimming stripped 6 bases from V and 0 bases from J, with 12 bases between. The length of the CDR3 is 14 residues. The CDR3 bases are TGTGCCAGCAGGTTAGGACAGACCTCCTACGAGCAGTACTTC. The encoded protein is CASRLGQTSYEQYF. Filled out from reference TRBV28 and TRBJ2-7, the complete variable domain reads DVKVTQSSRYLVKRTGEKVFLECVQDMDHENMFWYRQDPGLGLRLIYFSYDVKMKEKGDIPEGYSVSREKKERFSLILESASTNQTSMYLCASRLGQTSYEQYFGPGTRLTVT.

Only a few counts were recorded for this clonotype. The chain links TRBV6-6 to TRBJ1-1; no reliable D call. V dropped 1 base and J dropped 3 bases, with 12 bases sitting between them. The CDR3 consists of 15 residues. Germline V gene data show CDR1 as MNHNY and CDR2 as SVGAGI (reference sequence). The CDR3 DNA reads TGTGCCAGCAGTTACTTAAGGTCTTGGGACACTGAAGCTTTCTTT. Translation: CASSYLRSWDTEAFF.

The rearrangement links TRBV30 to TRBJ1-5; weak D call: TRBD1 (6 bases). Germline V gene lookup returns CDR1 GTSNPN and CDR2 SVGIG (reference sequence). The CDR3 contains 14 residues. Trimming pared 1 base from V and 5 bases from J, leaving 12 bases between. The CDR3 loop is CAWSARDTYQPQHF. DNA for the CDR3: TGTGCCTGGAGTGCCCGGGACACTTATCAGCCCCAGCATTTT. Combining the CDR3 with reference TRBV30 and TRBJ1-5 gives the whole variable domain SQTIHQWPATLVQPVGSPLSLECTVEGTSNPNLYWYRQAAGRGLQLLFYSVGIGQISSEVPQNLSASRPQDRQFILSSKKLLLSDSGFYLCAWSARDTYQPQHFGDGTRLSIL.

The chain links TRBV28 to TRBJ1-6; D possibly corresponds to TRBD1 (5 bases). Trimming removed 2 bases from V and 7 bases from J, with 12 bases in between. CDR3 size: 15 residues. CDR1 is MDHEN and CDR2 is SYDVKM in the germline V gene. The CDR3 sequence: CASSLQAGRNSPLHF. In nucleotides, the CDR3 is TGTGCCAGCAGTTTACAGGCAGGGAGGAATTCACCCCTCCACTTT.

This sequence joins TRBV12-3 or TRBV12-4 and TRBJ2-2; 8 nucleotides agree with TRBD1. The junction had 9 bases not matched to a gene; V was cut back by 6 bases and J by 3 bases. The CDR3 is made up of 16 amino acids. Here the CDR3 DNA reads TGTGCCAGCAGCGAAGGGGACAGGCTATACACCGGGGAGCTGTTTTTT. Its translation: CASSEGDRLYTGELFF.

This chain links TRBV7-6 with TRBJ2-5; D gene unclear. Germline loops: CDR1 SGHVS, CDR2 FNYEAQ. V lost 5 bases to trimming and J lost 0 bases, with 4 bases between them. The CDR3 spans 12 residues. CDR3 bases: TGTGCCAGCAGCAAGTACCAAGAGACCCAGTACTTC. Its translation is CASSKYQETQYF.

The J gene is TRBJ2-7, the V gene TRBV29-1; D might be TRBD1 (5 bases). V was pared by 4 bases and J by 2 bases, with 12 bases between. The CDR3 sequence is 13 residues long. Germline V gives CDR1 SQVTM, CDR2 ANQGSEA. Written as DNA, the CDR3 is TGCAGCGTTGTCTTTCAGGGCGCCTACGAGCAGTACTTC. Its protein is CSVVFQGAYEQYF.

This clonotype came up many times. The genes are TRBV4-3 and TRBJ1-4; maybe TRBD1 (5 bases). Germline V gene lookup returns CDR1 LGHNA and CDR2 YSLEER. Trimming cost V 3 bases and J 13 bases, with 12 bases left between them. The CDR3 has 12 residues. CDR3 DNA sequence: TGCGCCAGCAGCCAGAGCTGGGGGGGACTGTTTTTT. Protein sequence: CASSQSWGGLFF.

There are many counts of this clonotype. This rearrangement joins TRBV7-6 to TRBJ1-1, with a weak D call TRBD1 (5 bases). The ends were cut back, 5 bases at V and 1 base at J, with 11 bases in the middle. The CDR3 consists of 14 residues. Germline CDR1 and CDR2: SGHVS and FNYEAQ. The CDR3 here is CASSRATGNTEAFF. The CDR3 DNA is TGTGCCAGCAGCCGCGCAACAGGGAACACTGAAGCTTTCTTT.

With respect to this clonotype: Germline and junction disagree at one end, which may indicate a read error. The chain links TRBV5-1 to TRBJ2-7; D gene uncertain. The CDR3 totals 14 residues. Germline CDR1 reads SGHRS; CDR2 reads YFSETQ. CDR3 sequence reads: CASSLQAPSHEQYF. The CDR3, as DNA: TGCGCCAGCAGCTTACAAGCCCCCTCCCACGAGCAGTACTTC.

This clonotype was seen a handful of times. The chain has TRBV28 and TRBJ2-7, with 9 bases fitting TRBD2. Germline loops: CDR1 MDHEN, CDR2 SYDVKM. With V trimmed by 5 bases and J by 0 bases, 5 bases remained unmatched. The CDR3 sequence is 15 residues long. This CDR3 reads CASSTSGGSSYEQYF. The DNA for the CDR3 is TGTGCCAGCAGTACCAGCGGGGGGAGCTCCTACGAGCAGTACTTC.

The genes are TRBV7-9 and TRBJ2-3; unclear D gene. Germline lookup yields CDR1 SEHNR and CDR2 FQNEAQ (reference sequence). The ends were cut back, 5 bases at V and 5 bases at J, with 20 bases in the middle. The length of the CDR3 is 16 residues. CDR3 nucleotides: TGTGCCAGCAGCCCCTACCGTCTAGGTTCACGAGATACGCAGTATTTT. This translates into CASSPYRLGSRDTQYF.

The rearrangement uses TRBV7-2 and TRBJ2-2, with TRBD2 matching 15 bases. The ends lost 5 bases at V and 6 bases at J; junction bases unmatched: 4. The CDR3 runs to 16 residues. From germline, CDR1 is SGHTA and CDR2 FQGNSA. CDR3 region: CASSQRTSGRAGELFF. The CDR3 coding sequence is TGTGCCAGCAGCCAACGGACTAGCGGGAGGGCCGGGGAGCTGTTTTTT.

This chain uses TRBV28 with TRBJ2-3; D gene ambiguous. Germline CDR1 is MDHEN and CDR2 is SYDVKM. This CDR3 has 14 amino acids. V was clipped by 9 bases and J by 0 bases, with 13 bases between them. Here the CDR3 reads CASRVKSSTDTQYF. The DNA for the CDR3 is TGTGCCAGTAGGGTCAAATCTAGCACAGATACGCAGTATTTT.

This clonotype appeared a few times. The CDR3 protein is CSARDPAGGTGELFF. The CDR3 nucleotides read TGCAGTGCTAGAGATCCAGCGGGGGGAACCGGGGAGCTGTTTTTT. The chain is built from TRBV20-1 and TRBJ2-2, with TRBD2 identical over 9 bases. The CDR3 has 15 residues. CDR1 and CDR2 from the germline V gene are DFQATT and SNEGSKA (reference sequence). V gave up 0 bases and J gave up 5 bases; unmatched junction bases: 4.

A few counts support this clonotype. Written as DNA, the CDR3 is TGTGCCAGTAGTATAGGAGACAGGGCCGTCTCTGGGGCCAACGTCCTGACTTTC. It is translated as CASSIGDRAVSGANVLTF. The gene calls are TRBV19 and TRBJ2-6, with 7 bases aligning to TRBD1. Trimming at V came to 1 base and at J to 0 bases, leaving 6 bases not matched to a gene. Germline values: CDR1 LNHDA, CDR2 SQIVND (reference sequence). The CDR3 spans 18 residues.

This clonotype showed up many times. CDR3 amino acids: CASSETSYEQYF. The CDR3 nucleotides read TGTGCCAGCTCCGAGACCTCCTACGAGCAGTACTTC. The chain carries TRBV28 and TRBJ2-7; unclear D gene. CDR3 length: 12 amino acids. Germline assignment: CDR1 MDHEN and CDR2 SYDVKM. V lost 8 bases to trimming and J lost 0 bases, with 8 bases between them. The whole variable domain, remainder taken from reference TRBV28 and TRBJ2-7, is DVKVTQSSRYLVKRTGEKVFLECVQDMDHENMFWYRQDPGLGLRLIYFSYDVKMKEKGDIPEGYSVSREKKERFSLILESASTNQTSMYLCASSETSYEQYFGPGTRLTVT.

The CDR3 sequence is CASSPGRAPSQETQYF. Here the CDR3 DNA reads TGTGCCAGCAGCCCCGGCAGGGCCCCCTCGCAAGAGACCCAGTACTTC. The V and J genes are TRBV9 and TRBJ2-5, with D tentatively TRBD1 (5 bases). The CDR3 consists of 16 residues. Trimming shortened V by 4 bases and J by 2 bases, and 18 bases separated the two germline ends. Germline lookup yields CDR1 SGDLS and CDR2 YYNGEE.